The rows below give T cell receptor beta chains drawn from one sample of a study of blood T cells in healthy people across ages. TCRdb reprocessed the 5' RACE reads with MiXCR, giving one entry per CDR3 protein. Of 1.5 million to 2 million distinct CDR3 sequences in the sample, around 35% were seen once. The sample was blood. The receptor source for this set is a woman in her twenties or thirties in good health. CDR3s include the opening cysteine and the closing phenylalanine or tryptophan. The order of the fields is D gene, V gene, clone size, J gene, CDR3 length, CDR3 protein, CDR3 DNA. D genes are given only for firm matches. Part of the rows lack a size; the others show once, few, many or a class for expanded clones.

>NA|TRBV12-3/TRBV12-4|few|TRBJ1-6|13
CASSVIRHSPLHF
TGTGCCAGCAGTGTCATTAGGCATTCACCCCTCCACTTT
>NA|TRBV4-1|many|TRBJ2-5|11
CASSRGTEQYF
TGCGCCAGCAGCCGCGGGACTGAGCAGTACTTC
>NA|TRBV20-1|NA|TRBJ2-3|14
CSAAGTRNTDTQYF
TGCAGTGCGGCGGGGACCCGAAACACAGATACGCAGTATTTT
>TRBD1|TRBV19|few|TRBJ1-1|15
CASSMWAGGNTEAFF
TGTGCCAGTAGTATGTGGGCAGGGGGGAACACTGAAGCTTTCTTT
>NA|TRBV5-6|NA|TRBJ2-1|13
CASLRAGQETQFF
TGTGCCAGTCTTCGGGCAGGCCAAGAGACCCAGTTCTTC
>TRBD1|TRBV12-3/TRBV12-4|NA|TRBJ2-1|15
CASTETGGSYNEQFF
TGTGCCAGCACCGAGACAGGGGGCTCCTACAATGAGCAGTTCTTC
>TRBD2|TRBV20-1|NA|TRBJ2-1|15
CSARLRGSKNNEQFF
TGCAGTGCTAGACTTCGCGGGAGCAAGAACAATGAGCAGTTCTTC
>TRBD1|TRBV20-1|few|TRBJ1-4|12
CSAPRTGEKLFF
TGCAGTGCCCCCAGGACAGGGGAAAAACTGTTTTTT
>TRBD1|TRBV20-1|NA|TRBJ1-6|17
CSARENYRGSYNSPLHF
TGCAGTGCTAGAGAAAATTACAGGGGGTCCTATAATTCACCCCTCCACTTT
>NA|TRBV20-1|NA|TRBJ1-6|15
CSADPRTGKNSPLHF
TGCAGTGCTGACCCTAGGACGGGGAAAAATTCACCCCTCCACTTT
>TRBD2|TRBV6-5|NA|TRBJ2-7|15
CASTTRLAGGNEQYF
TGTGCCAGCACCACCAGACTAGCGGGGGGTAACGAGCAGTACTTC
>NA|TRBV7-9|NA|TRBJ2-7|14
CASSSTGSADEQYF
TGTGCCAGCAGTAGTACAGGATCTGCCGACGAGCAGTACTTC
>NA|TRBV15|few|TRBJ2-1|18
CATSRDRGGGVPYNEQFF
TGTGCCACCAGCAGAGATCGGGGAGGCGGGGTCCCTTACAATGAGCAGTTCTTC
>TRBD2|TRBV20-1|NA|TRBJ2-3|14
CSARAERGYDTQYF
TGCAGTGCTAGGGCCGAGCGGGGGTATGATACGCAGTATTTT
>NA|TRBV10-1|once|TRBJ2-1|16
CASLQPLGGVINEQFF
TGCGCCAGCCTACAGCCGCTGGGGGGAGTTATAAATGAGCAGTTCTTC
>NA|TRBV13|many|TRBJ2-7|15
CASSSGRWSSYEQYF
TGTGCCAGCAGCTCCGGCAGGTGGAGCTCCTACGAGCAGTACTTC
>NA|TRBV25-1|NA|TRBJ2-3|14
CASSWAGPTDTQYF
TGTGCCAGCAGTTGGGCGGGGCCCACAGATACGCAGTATTTT
>TRBD2|TRBV6-1|NA|TRBJ2-1|14
CAGSEMAGVNEQFF
TGTGCCGGCAGTGAGATGGCGGGAGTCAATGAGCAGTTCTTC
>NA|TRBV20-1|NA|TRBJ2-5|13
CSADPTFRETQYF
TGCAGTGCAGACCCGACCTTTCGGGAGACCCAGTACTTC
>NA|TRBV28|NA|TRBJ1-2|15
CASSSPGAIWYGYTF
TGTGCCAGCAGTAGCCCAGGGGCGATATGGTATGGCTACACCTTC
>NA|TRBV29-1|NA|TRBJ2-1|14
CSVDEGGKYNEQFF
TGCAGCGTTGACGAGGGGGGAAAATACAATGAGCAGTTCTTC
>NA|TRBV5-5|few|TRBJ1-1|15
CASSNGAVMNTEAFF
TGTGCCAGCAGCAATGGCGCCGTCATGAACACTGAAGCTTTCTTT
>NA|TRBV20-1|many|TRBJ2-4|13
CSADRTNKNIQYF
TGCAGTGCCGATCGGACCAACAAAAACATTCAGTACTTC
>NA|TRBV11-1|few|TRBJ2-5|14
CASSQQGNQETQYF
TGTGCCAGCAGCCAACAGGGTAACCAAGAGACCCAGTACTTC
>TRBD2|TRBV5-1|NA|TRBJ2-1|15
CASRPGTSTYNEQFF
TGCGCCAGCCGACCCGGGACTAGCACCTACAATGAGCAGTTCTTC
>NA|TRBV7-2|NA|TRBJ2-5|16
CASSLNLGLFQETQYF
TGTGCCAGCAGCCTAAACTTGGGACTGTTCCAAGAGACCCAGTACTTC
>TRBD1|TRBV19|few|TRBJ2-7|15
CASSIATGEGYEQYF
TGTGCCAGTAGTATAGCAACAGGGGAAGGCTACGAGCAGTACTTC
>NA|TRBV21-1|NA|TRBJ1-2|14
CASSIARANYGYTF
TGTGCCAGCAGCATCGCCAGGGCTAACTATGGCTACACCTTC
>NA|TRBV5-1|few|TRBJ2-4|15
CASSPGPSGKNIQYF
TGCGCCAGCAGTCCAGGGCCCTCGGGCAAAAACATTCAGTACTTC
>TRBD2|TRBV6-5|NA|TRBJ2-1|14
CASNQLAGDNEQFF
TGTGCCAGCAACCAGTTAGCGGGGGACAATGAGCAGTTCTTC
>TRBD1|TRBV5-6|NA|TRBJ2-2|16
CASSLNRGKYTGELFF
TGTGCCAGCAGCTTGAACAGGGGGAAATACACCGGGGAGCTGTTTTTT
>NA|TRBV10-2|NA|TRBJ2-3|15
CASSESAMGGDTQYF
TGCGCCAGCAGTGAGTCCGCCATGGGGGGAGATACGCAGTATTTT
>TRBD2|TRBV3-1|NA|TRBJ2-1|15
CASSRTSGSNNEQFF
TGTGCCAGCAGCCGGACTAGCGGGAGCAACAATGAGCAGTTCTTC
>NA|TRBV12-3/TRBV12-4|NA|TRBJ1-2|17
CASSLAPGQEINYGYTF
TGTGCCAGCAGTTTAGCGCCGGGGCAGGAAATTAACTATGGCTACACCTTC
>NA|TRBV20-1|few|TRBJ2-7|13
CSARLSGAREQYF
TGCAGTGCCAGACTTTCCGGGGCACGCGAGCAGTACTTC
>NA|TRBV4-2|many|TRBJ2-3|16
CASSLSGGETTDTQYF
TGTGCCAGCAGCCTCTCGGGCGGGGAGACCACAGATACGCAGTATTTT
>TRBD2|TRBV6-2/TRBV6-3|NA|TRBJ2-1|17
CASSSGGAGGPQGEQFF
TGTGCCAGCAGCAGCGGAGGAGCGGGAGGGCCCCAAGGAGAGCAGTTCTTC
>NA|TRBV27|NA|TRBJ2-5|14
CASSSLGGTETQYF
TGTGCCAGCAGTTCCCTAGGGGGGACGGAGACCCAGTACTTC
>TRBD2|TRBV28|few|TRBJ2-3|15
CASSLAGVGADTQYF
TGTGCCAGCAGCCTAGCGGGGGTGGGGGCAGATACGCAGTATTTT
>TRBD2|TRBV7-6|few|TRBJ2-1|16
CASSPGTSGGVNEQFF
TGTGCCAGCAGCCCCGGGACTAGCGGGGGGGTCAATGAGCAGTTCTTC
>NA|TRBV7-3|once|TRBJ2-1|15
CASSPGQSGHNEQFF
TGTGCCAGCAGCCCTGGACAGTCCGGCCACAATGAGCAGTTCTTC
>NA|TRBV23-1|NA|TRBJ2-7|16
CASSQSMGLANYEQYF
TGCGCCAGCAGTCAATCGATGGGACTCGCTAACTACGAGCAGTACTTC
>TRBD2|TRBV20-1|NA|TRBJ2-7|15
CSARPERGIGYEQYF
TGCAGTGCTAGACCGGAGCGGGGGATAGGGTACGAGCAGTACTTC
>NA|TRBV20-1|NA|TRBJ2-7|14
CSARDSLALYEQYF
TGCAGTGCTAGAGATTCACTAGCTCTCTACGAGCAGTACTTC
>NA|TRBV20-1|NA|TRBJ2-5|12
CSAPDSQETQYF
TGCAGTGCGCCGGACAGTCAAGAGACCCAGTACTTC
>NA|TRBV30|NA|TRBJ2-5|12
CASNRGSNEQYF
TGTGCCAGTAACCGGGGTTCCAATGAGCAGTACTTC
>NA|TRBV27|few|TRBJ1-6|15
CASSFSWWGNSPLHF
TGTGCCAGCAGTTTTTCATGGTGGGGGAATTCACCCCTCCACTTT
>NA|TRBV7-7|NA|TRBJ2-3|15
CASSSSSRGGDTQYF
TGTGCCAGCAGCTCCTCCTCGAGGGGGGGGGATACGCAGTATTTT
>NA|TRBV7-9|NA|TRBJ2-3|12
CASEGWTDTQYF
TGTGCCAGCGAAGGGTGGACAGATACGCAGTATTTT
>NA|TRBV5-5|once|TRBJ2-5|17
CASSLGFKGQGSKTQYF
TGTGCCAGCAGCTTGGGCTTCAAGGGGCAGGGTTCGAAGACCCAGTACTTC
>NA|TRBV6-1|NA|TRBJ1-2|14
CASLSSAGTYGYTF
TGTGCCAGCTTATCTTCGGCAGGGACCTATGGCTACACCTTC
>TRBD1|TRBV28|NA|TRBJ1-2|14
CASSVGGTGYGYTF
TGTGCCAGCAGTGTAGGAGGGACAGGGTATGGCTACACCTTC
>NA|TRBV2|few|TRBJ2-7|14
CASSDRTESYEQYF
TGTGCCAGCAGTGATAGGACGGAGTCCTACGAGCAGTACTTC
>NA|TRBV9|NA|TRBJ2-1|14
CASSVVSGMGEQFF
TGTGCCAGCAGCGTAGTTTCCGGGATGGGCGAGCAGTTCTTC
>NA|TRBV20-1|once|TRBJ2-2|13
CSAQAGTTGELFF
TGCAGTGCTCAGGCGGGTACCACCGGGGAGCTGTTTTTT
>NA|TRBV7-9|few|TRBJ2-7|14
CASSLALQPYEQYF
TGTGCCAGCAGCTTAGCTTTACAGCCTTACGAGCAGTACTTC
>NA|TRBV4-2|NA|TRBJ1-5|13
CASSQDMFGAQHF
TGTGCCAGCAGCCAAGATATGTTTGGGGCCCAGCATTTT
>TRBD1|TRBV5-4|NA|TRBJ1-4|18
CASSSRWDRGRSNEKLFF
TGTGCCAGCAGCTCTCGGTGGGACAGGGGGCGATCTAATGAAAAACTGTTTTTT